Each of the 4 T cell receptor beta chains below was sequenced from the same sample in a study of cytomegalovirus exposure and HLA in healthy donors. The PCR employed 60 Vbeta primers together with 13 Jbeta primers. Sequencing was performed with immunoSEQ multiplex PCR; in TCRdb, only in-frame clones are kept and a portion is missing. The sample includes 65,000 to 85,000 clones. Material for sequencing was PBMCs. The receptors stem from a female donor in good health and CMV-seropositive.

As to this clone: Other DNA sequences in this sample translate to the same CDR3. V usage is TRBV5-1 and J usage is TRBJ2-5; D perhaps matches TRBD1 (6 bases). The CDR3 extends over 14 amino acids. The V and J ends lost 0 bases and 1 base respectively, with 7 bases between them. Germline V gives CDR1 SGHRS, CDR2 YFSETQ. The CDR3 is CASSLAGAQETQYF. DNA for the CDR3: TGCGCCAGCAGCTTGGCAGGGGCCCAAGAGACCCAGTACTTC.

The chain has TRBV28 and TRBJ2-7, with D uncertain. CDR3 size: 13 residues. CDR1 is MDHEN, CDR2 SYDVKM, per germline. Trimming left V 3 bases short and J 2 bases short, with 8 bases between. The CDR3 region is CASSFAQTYEQYF. The CDR3 coding sequence is TGTGCCAGCAGTTTCGCCCAGACCTACGAGCAGTACTTC.

For the CDR3, the DNA is TGTGCCAGCAGCTTAGAAAGGACATCAAATGAAAAACTGTTTTTT. Translation gives CASSLERTSNEKLFF. The rearrangement joins TRBV7-9 to TRBJ1-4, with D perhaps matching TRBD1 (5 bases). The V and J ends lost 1 base and 5 bases respectively, with 11 bases between them. CDR1 SEHNR and CDR2 FQNEAQ come from the germline V gene (reference sequence). The CDR3 consists of 15 residues.

J is TRBJ2-6 and V is TRBV27; maybe TRBD1 (5 bases). The germline V gene has CDR1 MNHEY and CDR2 SMNVEV (reference sequence). The CDR3 contains 15 residues. The V end lost 6 bases, the J end lost 0 bases, and 9 bases lay between the germline ends. CDR3 region: CASSDSPSGANVLTF. Here the CDR3 DNA reads TGTGCCAGCAGCGACAGTCCCTCTGGGGCCAACGTCCTGACTTTC.